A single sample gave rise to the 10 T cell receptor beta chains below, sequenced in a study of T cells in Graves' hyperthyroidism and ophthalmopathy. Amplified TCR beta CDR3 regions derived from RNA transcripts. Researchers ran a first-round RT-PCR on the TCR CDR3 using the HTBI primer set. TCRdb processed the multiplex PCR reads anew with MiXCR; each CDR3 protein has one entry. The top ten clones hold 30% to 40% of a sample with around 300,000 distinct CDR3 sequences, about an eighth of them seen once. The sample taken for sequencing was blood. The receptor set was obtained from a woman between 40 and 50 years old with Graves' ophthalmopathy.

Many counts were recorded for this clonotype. In nucleotides, the CDR3 is TGTGCCAGCAGTCTAATAAATACGCAGTATTTT. Protein sequence: CASSLINTQYF. V gene TRBV11-2 combines with J gene TRBJ2-3; D is uncertain. The CDR3 has 11 residues. V was clipped by 6 bases and J by 7 bases, with 8 bases between them. Germline lookup yields CDR1 SGHAT and CDR2 FQNNGV. The variable domain in full, with the rest retrieved from reference TRBV11-2 and TRBJ2-3, is EAGVAQSPRYKIIEKRQSVAFWCNPISGHATLYWYQQILGQGPKLLIQFQNNGVVDDSQLPKDRFSAERLKGVDSTLKIQPAKLEDSAVYLCASSLINTQYFGPGTRLTVL.

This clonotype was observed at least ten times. CDR3 sequence: CASRTGGGRNTEAFF. The CDR3 DNA sequence: TGTGCCAGCAGGACAGGGGGCGGACGGAACACTGAAGCTTTCTTT. The V gene is TRBV6-1, the J gene TRBJ1-1; 10 bases line up with TRBD1. This CDR3 has 15 residues. The J segment lost 1 base and the V segment lost 6 bases, leaving 5 bases of the junction unmatched. Germline CDR1 is MNHNS and CDR2 is SASEGT.

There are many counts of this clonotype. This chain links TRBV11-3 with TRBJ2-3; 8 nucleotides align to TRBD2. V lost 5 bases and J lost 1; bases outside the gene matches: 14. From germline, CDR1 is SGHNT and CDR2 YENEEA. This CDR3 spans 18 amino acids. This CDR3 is CASSPLSGAGGRTDTQYF. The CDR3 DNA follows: TGTGCCAGCAGCCCTCTATCAGGGGCGGGGGGCCGCACAGATACGCAGTATTTT.

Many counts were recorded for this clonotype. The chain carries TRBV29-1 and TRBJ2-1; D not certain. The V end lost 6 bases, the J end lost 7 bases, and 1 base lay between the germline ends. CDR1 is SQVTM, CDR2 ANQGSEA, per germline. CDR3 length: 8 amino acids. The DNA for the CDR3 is TGCAGCGTGAATGAGCAGTTCTTC. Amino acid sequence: CSVNEQFF.

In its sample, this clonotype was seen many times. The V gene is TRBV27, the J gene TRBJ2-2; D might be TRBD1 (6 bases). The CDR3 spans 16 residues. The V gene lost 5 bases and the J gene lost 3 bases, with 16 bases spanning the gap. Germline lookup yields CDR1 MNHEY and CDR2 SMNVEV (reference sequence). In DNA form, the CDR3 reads TGTGCCAGCAGTCGTCCAGACAGGCTGGACACCGGGGAGCTGTTTTTT. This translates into CASSRPDRLDTGELFF.

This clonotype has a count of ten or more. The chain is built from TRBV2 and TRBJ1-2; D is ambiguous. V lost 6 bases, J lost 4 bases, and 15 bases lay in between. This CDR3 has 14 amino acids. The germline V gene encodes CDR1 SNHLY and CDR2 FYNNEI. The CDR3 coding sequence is TGTGCCAGCAGCGACACCTCCGCGCTCTATGGCTACACCTTC. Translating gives CASSDTSALYGYTF.

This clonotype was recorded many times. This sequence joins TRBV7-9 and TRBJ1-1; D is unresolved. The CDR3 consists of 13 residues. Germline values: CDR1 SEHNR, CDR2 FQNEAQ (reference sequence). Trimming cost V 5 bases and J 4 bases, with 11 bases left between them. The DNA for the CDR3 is TGTGCCAGCAGCAGCGCATGGGCCACTGAAGCTTTCTTT. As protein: CASSSAWATEAFF. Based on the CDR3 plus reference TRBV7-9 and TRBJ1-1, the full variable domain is DTGVSQNPRHKITKRGQNVTFRCDPISEHNRLYWYRQTLGQGPEFLTYFQNEAQLEKSRLLSDRFSAERPKGSFSTLEIQRTEQGDSAMYLCASSSAWATEAFFGQGTRLTVV.

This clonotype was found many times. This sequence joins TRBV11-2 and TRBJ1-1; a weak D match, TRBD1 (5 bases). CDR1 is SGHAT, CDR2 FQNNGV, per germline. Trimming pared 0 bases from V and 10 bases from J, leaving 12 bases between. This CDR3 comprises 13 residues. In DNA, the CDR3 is TGTGCCAGCAGCTTAGATCTTAGGGGCGGAGCTTTCTTT. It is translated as CASSLDLRGGAFF.

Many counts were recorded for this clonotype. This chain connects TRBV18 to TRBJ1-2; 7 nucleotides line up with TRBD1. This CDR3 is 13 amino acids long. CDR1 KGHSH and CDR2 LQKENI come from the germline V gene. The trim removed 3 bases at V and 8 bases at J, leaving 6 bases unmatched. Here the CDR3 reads CASSPGPGQGYTF. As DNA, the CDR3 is TGTGCCAGCTCACCTGGTCCGGGACAGGGCTACACCTTC. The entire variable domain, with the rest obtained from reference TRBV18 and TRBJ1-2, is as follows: NAGVMQNPRHLVRRRGQEARLRCSPMKGHSHVYWYRQLPEEGLKFMVYLQKENIIDESGMPKERFSAEFPKEGPSILRIQQVVRGDSAAYFCASSPGPGQGYTFGSGTRLTVV.

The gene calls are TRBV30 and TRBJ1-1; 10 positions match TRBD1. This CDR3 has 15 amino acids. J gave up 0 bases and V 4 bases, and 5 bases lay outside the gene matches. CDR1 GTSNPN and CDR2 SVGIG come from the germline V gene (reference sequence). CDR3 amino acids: CAWTPTGGMNTEAFF. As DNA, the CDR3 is TGTGCCTGGACCCCGACAGGGGGCATGAACACTGAAGCTTTCTTT.